This T cell receptor beta chain was captured by sequencing in a study of tumor-infiltrating lymphocytes in primary liver carcinoma (TCRdb year 2017). Some background on the complete study: Surgical resection was performed in China between late 2015 and 2016 on a handful of patients with histopathologically diagnosed primary liver carcinoma. High reproducibility was observed for the technical replicate repertoires, with mean shared-clone rates approximately 0.9 and correlation coefficients above 0.95. Of the five patients (three men and two women, aged 30 to 69 years), four had hepatocellular carcinoma and one had combined HCC and intrahepatic cholangiocarcinoma. A total of 35 or so specimens from 5 patients underwent TCRbeta repertoire sequencing, comprising some 25 tumor regions, 5 adjacent noncancerous liver tissues and 5 peripheral blood samples. Samples yielded roughly 3.5 to 8 million productive TCRbeta reads; read depth did not differ significantly between tissue types. The tumors of the five patients were staged as T1-T3 N0M0, with maximum diameters ranging from roughly 4.2 to 10 cm. Across five regions of each liver tumor, along with adjacent normal tissue and blood, the study brought together TCRbeta repertoire sequencing, expression microarrays and whole-exome sequencing. On the study overall, not on this receptor specifically: With just a few patients in the study, the authors point out that the findings should be validated in a larger study. Compared with blood, tumors had a significantly larger share of the repertoire taken up by the top 250 clones (p = 0.039). Repertoire overlap was found to be higher between tumor regions (mean approximately 35%) than between tumor-adjacent (approximately 17%) or tumor-blood (around 15%) pairs, consistent with antigen-driven expansion. Because the samples were bulk and unsorted, CD4+ and CD8+ T cell repertoires could not be compared. Only the TCR beta chain was sequenced, so true repertoire diversity is likely underestimated because unpaired alpha chains were not captured.

Concerning this clonotype: Its antigen is still unknown. Within one base of it there is no much larger clone, and no base qualities were kept.

Using a constant-region primer and ProtoScript II reverse transcriptase, TCRbeta-specific cDNA was reverse-transcribed from 500 ng total RNA. TCRbeta libraries were built with three nested multiplex PCR rounds, a slightly modified ARM-PCR procedure. Each of the first two PCR rounds ran for about 10 cycles and used multiplex TRBV1-TRBV30 forward primers together with a Cbeta reverse primer. Sample barcodes and Illumina adapters were added in a final 25-cycle PCR using Deep VentR polymerase. Before sequencing, amplicons between 200 and 500 bp were purified from gel using a QIAquick gel extraction kit. An Illumina HiSeq 2500 was used to sequence the TCRbeta amplicons, generating 250-bp paired-end reads. Per the source publication's procedure: To recover full CDR3 sequences, reads were quality-trimmed using Trimmomatic v0.33 and paired reads were then merged using FLASH v1.2.11. V, D and J germline segments were assigned to the rearranged TCRbeta sequences using MiGEC v1.2.1b. Clonotype statistics, along with Shannon-Wiener diversity indices, were calculated using VDJtools v1.0.0. To cut down on sampling bias, every analysis after diversity analysis relied on just the 250 most abundant clonotypes from each sample. Starting from the raw public reads, TCRdb applied fastp trimming at Q25, assembled clones with MiXCR and retained in-frame beta chains. Identical CDR3 proteins give one entry, which carries the most common genes and DNA. TCRdb, not the original authors, processed these V and J calls. The sample profile shows approximately 330,000 distinct CDR3 sequences; around three fifths of them were found once. Of the sample, about 6% is held by the ten largest clones.

RNA from unsorted whole blood was extracted with TRIzol reagent, and germline DNA was obtained with the DNeasy Blood & Tissue kit. Patients had chronic HBV infection and were treatment-naive at sampling. Roughly 4 milliliters of peripheral blood were collected into K2EDTA tubes before surgery. Reading the germline V gene gives CDR1 MNHNS and CDR2 SASEGT. The CDR3 starts with the cysteine, ends with the phenylalanine, and has 17 residues. The sequence is cut down to CDR3 DNA, 51 bases in frame from base 1. Trimming accounts for 8 bases at V and 2 bases at J, while the number of junction bases matched to no gene is 15.

The clonotype was recovered from a man aged 35-49 years with primary liver carcinoma and hepatitis B virus infection. Sequenced input: peripheral blood. The chain employs TRBV6-1 and TRBJ2-4; 7 junctional bases match TRBD2. The CDR3 in this case is CASGATLREVTKNIQYF. The nucleotide sequence is given as TGTGCCAGCGGGGCTACCCTCCGGGAGGTGACCAAAAACATTCAGTACTTC.